This is a list of T cell receptor beta chains from one sample in a study of OX40 agonist ivuxolimab in advanced cancers. Libraries were prepared by immunoSEQ multiplex PCR; TCRdb keeps only in-frame clonotypes and omits some of them. This table has 10,000 to 15,000 clones, around 83% appearing once. This sample comprised CD4+ or CD8+ T cells sorted from blood, obtained in a trial of the OX40 agonist ivuxolimab. Receptors were obtained from an adult with an advanced solid tumor such as melanoma, head and neck, liver or kidney cancer. CDR3s include the opening cysteine and the closing phenylalanine or tryptophan. A D gene is named only where the DNA matches it firmly. The listing skips clone size in some rows; elsewhere it reads once, few, many or a size class.

NA,TRBV11-2,NA,TRBJ2-2,CASSLGAGGELFF,TGTGCCAGCAGCTTGGGAGCAGGGGGGGAGCTGTTTTTT
TRBD1,TRBV30,NA,TRBJ1-2,CAWSGGQGDGYTF,TGTGCCTGGAGTGGCGGGCAGGGGGACGGCTACACCTTC
NA,TRBV27,NA,TRBJ2-5,CASSGSVAMSQETQYF,TGTGCCAGCAGCGGCTCGGTGGCGATGAGCCAAGAGACCCAGTACTTC
TRBD2,TRBV7-9,once,TRBJ2-1,CASSLGVSGSNEQFF,TGTGCCAGCAGCTTAGGAGTTAGCGGGAGTAATGAGCAGTTCTTC
TRBD2,TRBV7-9,NA,TRBJ2-3,CASSPMGEGLADTDTQYF,TGTGCCAGCAGTCCCATGGGGGAGGGACTAGCGGACACAGATACGCAGTATTTT
TRBD2,TRBV7-3,NA,TRBJ2-3,CASSKREPGTDTQYF,TGTGCCAGCAGCAAGCGGGAGCCGGGGACAGATACGCAGTATTTT
NA,TRBV7-8,NA,TRBJ1-4,CASSLGGAGILPEKLFF,TGTGCCAGCAGCTTAGGCGGGGCAGGCATTCTCCCTGAAAAACTGTTTTTT
TRBD1,TRBV6-5,NA,TRBJ2-5,CASSYAGQAGETQYF,TGTGCCAGCAGTTACGCGGGACAGGCGGGGGAGACCCAGTACTTC
NA,TRBV5-1,once,TRBJ2-3,CASSWAFNRDTQYF,TGCGCCAGCAGTTGGGCGTTCAATAGGGATACGCAGTATTTT
NA,TRBV7-3,NA,TRBJ2-1,CASSLSGYNEQFF,TGTGCCAGCAGCTTATCTGGGTACAATGAGCAGTTCTTC
NA,TRBV7-9,once,TRBJ2-1,CASSLGNDEQFF,TGTGCCAGCAGCTTAGGGAATGATGAGCAGTTCTTC
NA,TRBV27,NA,TRBJ1-4,CASSSLTGEKLFF,TGTGCCAGCAGTTCTTTGACGGGTGAAAAACTGTTTTTT
NA,TRBV7-9,few,TRBJ2-7,CASSLGVMGERSEQYF,TGTGCCAGCAGCTTAGGGGTTATGGGGGAGAGAAGCGAGCAGTACTTC
TRBD2,TRBV6-5,NA,TRBJ2-7,CASSYSAGGPSYEQYF,TGTGCCAGCAGTTACTCAGCGGGAGGTCCCTCCTACGAGCAGTACTTC
NA,TRBV2,NA,TRBJ2-7,CASSEASGYEQYF,TGTGCCAGCAGTGAAGCGTCGGGTTACGAGCAGTACTTC
TRBD1,TRBV27,NA,TRBJ1-1,CASSEADRVNTEAFF,TGTGCCAGCAGTGAAGCCGACAGGGTGAACACTGAAGCTTTCTTT
TRBD1,TRBV7-9,NA,TRBJ1-2,CASTTGTGVGYTF,TGTGCCAGCACCACCGGGACAGGGGTTGGCTACACCTTC
NA,TRBV16,NA,TRBJ1-1,CASSQSFRKVGTEAFF,TGTGCCAGCAGCCAATCGTTCAGGAAGGTCGGCACTGAAGCTTTCTTT
NA,TRBV12-5,NA,TRBJ1-1,CASGFVGTEAFF,TGTGCTAGTGGTTTTGTCGGGACTGAAGCTTTCTTT
NA,TRBV7-9,NA,TRBJ2-6,CASSPGSGANVLTF,TGTGCCAGCAGCCCAGGGTCTGGGGCCAACGTCCTGACTTTC
NA,TRBV19,NA,TRBJ2-2,CASNVYTGELFF,TGTGCCAGTAACGTCTACACCGGGGAGCTGTTTTTT
TRBD2,TRBV7-2,NA,TRBJ2-7,CASSLLLGTTYEQYF,TGTGCCAGCAGCTTGCTACTAGGGACTACCTACGAGCAGTACTTC
TRBD1,TRBV25-1,NA,TRBJ2-7,CASSDGQGHSYEQYF,TGTGCCAGCAGTGATGGACAGGGGCACTCCTACGAGCAGTACTTC
NA,TRBV13,NA,TRBJ1-1,CASSLGVSGGRAFF,TGTGCCAGCAGCTTAGGGGTTTCGGGGGGAAGGGCTTTCTTT
TRBD2,TRBV25-1,NA,TRBJ2-5,CASSGGTSGEWGQETQYF,TGTGCCAGCAGTGGAGGGACTAGCGGGGAGTGGGGGCAAGAGACCCAGTACTTC
NA,TRBV5-5,NA,TRBJ2-1,CASSIPTGGAYNEQFF,TGTGCCAGCAGCATACCCACGGGGGGCGCCTACAATGAGCAGTTCTTC
TRBD2,TRBV19,NA,TRBJ2-1,CASSIGLAAYNEQFF,TGTGCCAGTAGTATAGGACTAGCGGCCTACAATGAGCAGTTCTTC
TRBD2,TRBV13,NA,TRBJ2-7,CASSTSGSFDEQYF,TGTGCCAGCAGTACTAGCGGGAGTTTCGACGAGCAGTACTTC
NA,TRBV5-6,few,TRBJ2-1,CASSPRNDNEQFF,TGTGCCAGCAGCCCTAGGAACGACAATGAGCAGTTCTTC
NA,TRBV19,NA,TRBJ2-7,CASSIASLREQYF,TGTGCCAGTAGTATCGCCTCCCTGAGGGAGCAGTACTTC
NA,TRBV5-8,NA,TRBJ1-2,CASSLAATVNYGYTF,TGTGCCAGCAGCTTGGCGGCCACAGTAAACTATGGCTACACCTTC
NA,TRBV19,NA,TRBJ1-2,CASSMDGNYGYTF,TGTGCCAGTAGTATGGACGGGAACTATGGCTACACCTTC
NA,TRBV19,NA,TRBJ1-2,CASSHGKRDGANYGYTF,TGTGCCAGTAGCCACGGAAAGAGGGACGGAGCTAACTATGGCTACACCTTC
NA,TRBV30,NA,TRBJ1-2,CAWSVQLGDGYTF,TGTGCCTGGAGTGTACAGTTGGGGGATGGCTACACCTTC
TRBD1,TRBV29-1,NA,TRBJ2-7,CSVLRGPYEQYF,TGCAGCGTTCTCAGGGGGCCCTACGAGCAGTACTTC
NA,TRBV28,NA,TRBJ2-7,CATNSDSSYEQYF,TGTGCCACCAACTCCGATAGCTCCTACGAGCAGTACTTC
NA,TRBV30,NA,TRBJ1-5,CAWAEESNQPQHF,TGTGCCTGGGCAGAGGAAAGCAATCAGCCCCAGCATTTT
NA,TRBV7-6,NA,TRBJ2-1,CASSSSEEQFF,TGTGCCAGCAGCTCCTCAGAGGAGCAGTTCTTC
NA,TRBV7-7,NA,TRBJ2-7,CASSLGVGEVYEQYF,TGTGCTAGCAGCCTAGGGGTCGGAGAGGTCTACGAGCAGTACTTC
NA,TRBV19,NA,TRBJ1-2,CASSLGANYGYTF,TGTGCCAGTAGCCTGGGGGCTAACTATGGCTACACCTTC
NA,TRBV4-1,NA,TRBJ2-7,CASRLETTAFYEQYF,TGCGCCAGCAGATTGGAGACGACGGCTTTCTACGAGCAGTACTTC
NA,TRBV4-1,NA,TRBJ1-4,CASSQDPESALREKLFF,TGCGCCAGCAGCCAAGATCCGGAATCGGCCTTGAGGGAAAAACTGTTTTTT